This T cell receptor beta chain originates from a study of blood T cell repertoires in COVID-19. Study details: PBMCs, B-cell-depleted T cells, or T cells were the source of the cDNA or gDNA that made up the material.

Germline V CDR1 and CDR2: LGHNA, YSLEER. The CDR3 length is 15 residues. V was pared by 2 bases and J by 7 bases, with 14 bases between. The method was immunoSEQ multiplex PCR; TCRdb's version includes in-frame clones alone and lacks a portion of them. The profile covers more than 50,000 clones, with about nine tenths appearing a single time and just under 8.5% taken by the ten largest. This receptor was identified in a woman aged 40 to 55 with active COVID-19. The rearrangement uses TRBV4-3 and TRBJ1-4; maybe TRBD1 (6 bases). Sequences were obtained from peripheral blood. The CDR3 spells CASSQTGQASEKLFF. CDR3 bases: TGCGCCAGCAGCCAAACGGGACAAGCAAGTGAAAAACTGTTTTTT.